The next 27 T cell receptor beta chains were all read from a single sample in a study of T cells in Graves' hyperthyroidism and ophthalmopathy. TCR beta CDR3 sequences were amplified from RNA transcripts. The HTBI set primed first-round TCR CDR3 RT-PCR. TCRdb reprocessed the multiplex PCR reads with MiXCR, giving one entry per CDR3 protein. The sample shows 300,000 to 450,000 distinct CDR3 sequences, 14% to 15% of them seen only once. The specimen sequenced was blood. These receptors were collected from a woman aged 25 to 45 with Graves' hyperthyroidism.

The table lists this clonotype with a few counts. A much bigger clone sits one base away, suggesting this may be a read error. The chain employs TRBV18 and TRBJ2-5, with TRBD1 as a possible D gene (6 bases). The closer fit of TRBJ2-1 to the DNA end suggests the J call may be wrong. Germline CDR1 and CDR2: KGHSH and LQKENI. This CDR3 has 14 amino acids. CDR3 residues: CASSGREGGETQFF. For the CDR3, the DNA is TGTGCCAGCTCTGGTCGGGAAGGGGGAGAGACCCAGTTCTTC.

A few counts support this clonotype. The rearrangement links TRBV20-1 to TRBJ2-7; 7 bases are a match to TRBD1. The CDR3 runs to 13 residues. Trimming at V came to 6 bases and at J to 2 bases, leaving 7 bases not matched to a gene. The germline V gene encodes CDR1 DFQATT and CDR2 SNEGSKA (reference sequence). CDR3 residues: CSAIPGQTYEQYF. In DNA form, the CDR3 reads TGCAGTGCCATCCCGGGACAGACCTACGAGCAGTACTTC.

The chain is built from TRBV5-1 and TRBJ2-1; D possibly corresponds to TRBD2 (5 bases). The ends were cut back, 0 bases at V and 0 bases at J, with 13 bases in the middle. The CDR3 contains 17 residues. Germline loops: CDR1 SGHRS, CDR2 YFSETQ. Here the CDR3 reads CASSLVGSVSSYNEQFF. In DNA form, the CDR3 reads TGCGCCAGCAGCTTGGTTGGTAGCGTGAGCTCCTACAATGAGCAGTTCTTC.

V gene TRBV9 combines with J gene TRBJ2-3, with TRBD2 matching 9 bases. Germline CDR1 and CDR2: SGDLS and YYNGEE. The CDR3 totals 17 residues. J gave up 5 bases and V 2 bases, and 12 bases lay outside the gene matches. In nucleotides, the CDR3 is TGTGCCAGCAGCGTTTCCTTAGCGGGAGTGGGGGAAGATACGCAGTATTTT. Amino acids: CASSVSLAGVGEDTQYF.

The chain couples TRBV7-8 to TRBJ2-3, with D perhaps matching TRBD2 (5 bases). This CDR3 spans 13 amino acids. From germline, CDR1 is SGHVS and CDR2 FQNEAQ. The ends were cut back, 4 bases at V and 7 bases at J, with 12 bases in the middle. CDR3 protein: CASSSPAGNTQYF. CDR3 DNA sequence: TGTGCCAGCAGCTCCCCCGCGGGTAATACGCAGTATTTT.

This clonotype occurred a few times. The V and J genes are TRBV6-2 or TRBV6-3 and TRBJ2-6; possibly TRBD1 or TRBD2 for D (5 bases each). The germline V gene has CDR1 MNHEY and CDR2 SVGEGT. V lost 10 bases and J 10 bases, leaving 17 bases between the germline ends. The CDR3 runs 13 residues. As DNA, the CDR3 is TGTGCCATCCGACCCGGGACGGCGAACGTCCTGACTTTC. It specifies CAIRPGTANVLTF.

This clonotype occurred many times. The chain has TRBV7-2 and TRBJ2-7; TRBD2 agrees at 7 bases. The CDR3 has 14 residues. In germline, CDR1 is SGHTA, CDR2 FQGNSA. V trimming: 7 bases; J trimming: 5 bases; junction bases outside the gene matches: 11. CDR3 amino acids: CASTPVYRGDEQYF. In nucleotides, the CDR3 is TGTGCCAGCACCCCGGTCTATCGGGGGGACGAGCAGTACTTC.

There are many counts of this clonotype. J is TRBJ2-3 and V is TRBV28, with D perhaps being TRBD1 or TRBD2 (5 bases each). Trimming removed 7 bases at V and 5 bases at J, with 16 bases between. The CDR3 totals 14 residues. CDR1 MDHEN and CDR2 SYDVKM come from the germline V gene. The CDR3 DNA reads TGTGCCAGCACCCTCCGGGACCGGAAAGATACGCAGTATTTT. It translates to CASTLRDRKDTQYF.

The V and J genes are TRBV12-3 or TRBV12-4 and TRBJ2-5; tentative D call: TRBD2 (5 bases). This CDR3 has 13 amino acids. The V end lost 2 bases, the J end lost 5 bases, and 9 bases lay between the germline ends. The CDR3 region has the DNA TGTGCCAGCAGTTTACGGGGAATGGAGACCCAGTACTTC. Translating gives CASSLRGMETQYF.

Ten or more counts support this clonotype. The rearrangement links TRBV7-6 to TRBJ2-7; 8 bases fit TRBD1. The germline gives CDR1 SGHVS, CDR2 FNYEAQ. CDR3 size: 15 residues. Germline trimming cut 0 bases from V and 2 bases from J; bases unmatched to any gene: 3. The CDR3 here is CASSLAGTGAYEQYF. CDR3 sequence (DNA): TGTGCCAGCAGCTTAGCCGGGACAGGAGCCTACGAGCAGTACTTC.

This clonotype was seen many times. The CDR3 is CASSVGLATVYEQYF. CDR3 nucleotides: TGTGCCAGCAGCGTAGGACTAGCGACCGTCTACGAGCAGTACTTC. The chain couples TRBV5-6 to TRBJ2-7, with 9 positions matching TRBD2. Germline CDR1 and CDR2: SGHDT and YYEEEE. V was pared by 4 bases and J by 3 bases, with 8 bases of the junction left unmatched. This CDR3 has 15 residues. Full variable domain (missing parts from reference TRBV5-6 and TRBJ2-7): DAGVTQSPTHLIKTRGQQVTLRCSPKSGHDTVSWYQQALGQGPQFIFQYYEEEERQRGNFPDRFSGHQFPNYSSELNVNALLLGDSALYLCASSVGLATVYEQYFGPGTRLTVT.

This clonotype was observed at least ten times. The V call is TRBV7-2, the J call TRBJ2-3, with D perhaps TRBD1 or TRBD2 (7 bases each). Germline CDR1 is SGHTA and CDR2 is FQGNSA. The CDR3 is made up of 18 amino acids. Trimming left V 0 bases short and J 4 bases short, with 20 bases between. CDR3: CASSLARGRGGTADTQYF. CDR3 nucleotide sequence: TGTGCCAGCAGCTTAGCTAGGGGCAGGGGGGGGACGGCAGATACGCAGTATTTT. Combining the CDR3 with reference TRBV7-2 and TRBJ2-3 gives the whole variable domain GAGVSQSPSNKVTEKGKDVELRCDPISGHTALYWYRQSLGQGLEFLIYFQGNSAPDKSGLPSDRFSAERTGGSVSTLTIQRTQQEDSAVYLCASSLARGRGGTADTQYFGPGTRLTVL.

The chain combines TRBV28 with TRBJ2-7; 8 positions match TRBD1. The germline gives CDR1 MDHEN, CDR2 SYDVKM. The CDR3 is 15 residues long. After removal of 6 bases from V and 4 bases from J, the junction contained 11 bases not matched to a gene. CDR3 region: CASSRRGQDFYEQYF. Written as DNA, the CDR3 is TGTGCCAGCAGCCGGCGGGGACAGGACTTTTACGAGCAGTACTTC.

This clonotype was counted at least ten times. V and J are TRBV25-1 and TRBJ2-7; the D is unclear. CDR1 and CDR2 (germline): MGHDK, SYGVNS. The V end lost 4 bases, the J end lost 10 bases, and 20 bases lay between the germline ends. The CDR3 totals 14 residues. This chain's CDR3 is CASSGGRDPRIQYF. The DNA for the CDR3 is TGTGCCAGCAGTGGTGGTAGGGATCCCCGTATTCAGTACTTC.

This clonotype was seen a handful of times. The junction departs from germline at one end; a sequencing error may be responsible. This sequence joins TRBV5-1 and TRBJ2-1; 10 bases line up with TRBD2. Germline CDR1 is SGHRS and CDR2 is YFSETQ. The CDR3 covers 18 residues. CDR3: CASSQHSGRAGSYNEQSF. The CDR3, as DNA: TGCGCCAGCAGCCAGCACAGCGGGAGGGCCGGGTCCTACAATGAGCAGTCCTTC.

This clonotype was detected only a few times. The gene calls are TRBV28 and TRBJ1-1, with D perhaps matching TRBD1 (5 bases). The CDR3 consists of 14 residues. From germline, CDR1 is MDHEN and CDR2 SYDVKM. V dropped 3 bases and J dropped 4 bases, with 12 bases sitting between them. CDR3 region: CASSFGRVLTEAFF. CDR3 nucleotides: TGTGCCAGCAGTTTCGGCAGGGTACTCACTGAAGCTTTCTTT.

This clonotype was observed a handful of times. The chain carries TRBV7-2 and TRBJ2-1, with 15 bases matching TRBD2. V was clipped by 2 bases and J by 0 bases; unmatched bases: 8. This CDR3 region has 20 residues. CDR1 is SGHTA and CDR2 is FQGNSA in the germline V gene. The DNA for the CDR3 is TGTGCCAGCAGCTTAAGGACTAGCGGGAGGGCCCCCAGCTCCTACAATGAGCAGTTCTTC. Amino acid sequence: CASSLRTSGRAPSSYNEQFF. Variable domain in full (rest from reference TRBV7-2 and TRBJ2-1): GAGVSQSPSNKVTEKGKDVELRCDPISGHTALYWYRQSLGQGLEFLIYFQGNSAPDKSGLPSDRFSAERTGGSVSTLTIQRTQQEDSAVYLCASSLRTSGRAPSSYNEQFFGPGTRLTVL.

The V gene is TRBV9, the J gene TRBJ2-1; no reliable D call. The V gene's germline CDR1 is SGDLS and CDR2 YYNGEE. The V gene lost 0 bases and the J gene lost 0 bases, with 7 bases spanning the gap. The CDR3 extends over 15 amino acids. CDR3 in DNA: TGTGCCAGCAGCGTAGGGGCGAGCTCCTACAATGAGCAGTTCTTC. Translated: CASSVGASSYNEQFF.

The chain is built from TRBV6-2 or TRBV6-3 and TRBJ2-7, with D uncertain. V lost 2 bases and J 5 bases, leaving 16 bases between the germline ends. Germline CDR1 is MNHEY and CDR2 is SVGEGT. CDR3 length equals 15 residues. CDR3 coding DNA: TGTGCCAGCAGTTACCCTCTTTCACAAATAAACGAGCAGTACTTC. This sequence encodes CASSYPLSQINEQYF.

This clonotype was seen a handful of times. The rearrangement links TRBV24-1 to TRBJ1-2; unclear D gene. Germline-derived CDR1 and CDR2 are KGHDR and SFDVKD. This CDR3 is built from 13 residues. V lost 6 bases to trimming and J lost 3 bases, with 10 bases between them. The CDR3 sequence is CATSNGRDYGYTF. CDR3 DNA: TGTGCCACCAGTAACGGAAGGGACTATGGCTACACCTTC.

This clonotype was seen at least ten times. The chain has TRBV28 and TRBJ2-4, with D hard to call. The CDR3 is 15 residues long. V dropped 3 bases and J dropped 0 bases, with 9 bases sitting between them. Germline V gene data show CDR1 as MDHEN and CDR2 as SYDVKM. CDR3 loop: CASSFQRVAKNIQYF. The CDR3 DNA reads as TGTGCCAGCAGTTTTCAGCGAGTAGCCAAAAACATTCAGTACTTC.

This clonotype occurred a few times. The gene calls are TRBV20-1 and TRBJ2-5, with D hard to call. CDR3 size: 13 residues. V lost 6 bases and J lost 1, with 12 bases in between. Germline CDR1 is DFQATT and CDR2 is SNEGSKA (reference sequence). The CDR3: CSAPPTTQETQYF. The DNA for the CDR3 is TGCAGTGCCCCTCCTACCACCCAAGAGACCCAGTACTTC.

The chain is built from TRBV18 and TRBJ2-2; 8 bases match TRBD2. Germline CDR1 KGHSH, CDR2 LQKENI. This CDR3 has 18 amino acids. V lost 7 bases, J lost 2 bases, and 15 bases stayed unmatched. The CDR3 loop is CASLQGPRREANTGELFF. CDR3 in DNA: TGTGCCAGCTTGCAAGGTCCTAGGCGGGAGGCTAACACCGGGGAGCTGTTTTTT.

This clonotype was seen only once. J is TRBJ1-2 and V is TRBV28; D ambiguous. V was cut by 4 bases and J by 0 bases, with 9 bases left in between. Germline assignment: CDR1 MDHEN and CDR2 SYDVKM. The CDR3 has 14 amino acids. In DNA, the CDR3 is TGTGCCAGCAGTTCATTACAGCCTAACTATGGCTACACCTTC. It encodes CASSSLQPNYGYTF.

This clonotype was counted a few times. The gene calls are TRBV20-1 and TRBJ2-7; D is perhaps TRBD1 (5 bases). CDR1 DFQATT and CDR2 SNEGSKA come from the germline V gene (reference sequence). V lost 4 bases and J lost 3, with 13 bases in between. The CDR3 totals 13 residues. The CDR3 protein is CSATGLQIYEQYF. The DNA for the CDR3 is TGCAGTGCTACAGGGCTACAAATCTACGAGCAGTACTTC.

The V gene is TRBV10-1, the J gene TRBJ2-3; 7 bases line up with TRBD2. The CDR3 has 14 residues. Losses at the gene ends were 8 bases for V and 1 base for J; bases not matched to a gene: 6. Germline CDR1 and CDR2: WNHNN and SYGVQD (reference sequence). CDR3 sequence: CASSRREGTDTQYF. CDR3 nucleotide sequence: TGCGCCAGCTCCCGACGGGAGGGCACAGATACGCAGTATTTT.

The chain links TRBV14 to TRBJ2-1; 12 bases are a match to TRBD2. This CDR3 has 19 amino acids. The germline V gene has CDR1 SGHDN and CDR2 FVKESK. V shed 4 bases and J 1 base; nucleotides not matched to a gene: 11. CDR3 protein: CASSLYIGTSGFSYNEQFF. The CDR3, as DNA: TGTGCCAGCAGCCTTTATATTGGGACTAGCGGGTTTTCCTACAATGAGCAGTTCTTC.